The clone carrying this T cell receptor (beta chain) occurred a few times. This CDR3 has 14 amino acids. Losses at the gene ends were 5 bases for V and 6 bases for J; bases not matched to a gene: 7. CDR1 and CDR2 (germline): MNHNY, SVGAGI (reference sequence). PCR was performed a second time for about 7 to 12 cycles using a sample-barcoded 5' primer and a J-beta primer mix. TCRdb re-called the 5' RACE reads with MiXCR, one entry per CDR3 protein. The sample records 1,500,000 or so distinct CDR3 sequences, approximately 59% being singletons. The data are from a study of blood T cells in healthy people across ages.

The genes are TRBV6-6 and TRBJ2-1; the match to TRBD1 covers 7 bases. This TCR derives from a man younger than 30 in good health. The sequencing sample was made of blood. CDR3 in amino acids: CASSPRQGSNEQFF. In nucleotides, the CDR3 is TGTGCCAGCAGTCCCCGACAGGGCAGCAATGAGCAGTTCTTC.